This T cell receptor beta chain was identified in a study of blood T cell repertoires in COVID-19. About the study: The analysed material was cDNA or gDNA that came from T cells, B-cell-depleted T cells, or PBMCs.

Original handling: Reference gene primer amplification gave estimated nucleated cell counts. Using immunoSEQ multiplex PCR, the repertoire was profiled, and TCRdb retains in-frame clones only, with some absent. The V and J calls and clone size come from that table; D and trimming were worked out from the DNA. The data contain some 220,000 clones, 80% to 85% of them singletons. J was trimmed by 0 bases and V by 7 bases; bases with no gene match: 9. Germline CDR1 is SNHLY and CDR2 is FYNNEI. The CDR3 contains 16 residues. Material: peripheral blood. The chain links TRBV2 to TRBJ1-1; 9 positions agree with TRBD1. This TCR derives from a woman aged 55-69 years who had recovered from COVID-19. The CDR3 coding sequence is TGTGCCAGCATCAGTACCGGGACAGGGTTGAACACTGAAGCTTTCTTT. As protein: CASISTGTGLNTEAFF.